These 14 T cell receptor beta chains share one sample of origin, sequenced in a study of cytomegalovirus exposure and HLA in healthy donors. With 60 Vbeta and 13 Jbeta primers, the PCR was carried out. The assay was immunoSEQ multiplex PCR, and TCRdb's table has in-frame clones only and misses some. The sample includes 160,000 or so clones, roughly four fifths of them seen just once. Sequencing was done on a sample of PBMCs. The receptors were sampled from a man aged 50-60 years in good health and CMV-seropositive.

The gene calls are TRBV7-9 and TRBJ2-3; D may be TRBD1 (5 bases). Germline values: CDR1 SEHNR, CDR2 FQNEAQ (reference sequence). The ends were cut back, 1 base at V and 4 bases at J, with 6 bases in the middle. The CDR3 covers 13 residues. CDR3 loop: CASSLVGPDTQYF. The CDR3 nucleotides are TGTGCCAGCAGCTTAGTGGGGCCAGATACGCAGTATTTT.

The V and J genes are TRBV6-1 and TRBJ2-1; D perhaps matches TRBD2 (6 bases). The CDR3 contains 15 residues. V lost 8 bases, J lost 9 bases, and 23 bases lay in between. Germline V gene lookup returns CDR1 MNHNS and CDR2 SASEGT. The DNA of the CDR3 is TGTGCCAGCCGAATACCAGGCCGACCCGGGGGTGAGCAGTTCTTC. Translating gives CASRIPGRPGGEQFF.

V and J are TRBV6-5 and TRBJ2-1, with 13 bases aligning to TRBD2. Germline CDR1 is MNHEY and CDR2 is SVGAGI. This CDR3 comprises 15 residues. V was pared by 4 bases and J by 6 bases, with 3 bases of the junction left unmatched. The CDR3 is CASSFTSGRVNEQFF. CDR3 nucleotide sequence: TGTGCCAGCAGTTTTACTAGCGGGAGGGTCAATGAGCAGTTCTTC.

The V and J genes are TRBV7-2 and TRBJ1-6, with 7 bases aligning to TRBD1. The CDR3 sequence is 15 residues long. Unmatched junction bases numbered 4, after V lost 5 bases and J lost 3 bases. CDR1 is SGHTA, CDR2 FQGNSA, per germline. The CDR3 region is CASSARDSYNSPLHF. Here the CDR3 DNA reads TGTGCCAGCAGCGCCCGGGACAGCTATAATTCACCCCTCCACTTT. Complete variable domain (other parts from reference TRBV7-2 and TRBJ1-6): GAGVSQSPSNKVTEKGKDVELRCDPISGHTALYWYRQSLGQGLEFLIYFQGNSAPDKSGLPSDRFSAERTGGSVSTLTIQRTQQEDSAVYLCASSARDSYNSPLHFGNGTRLTVT.

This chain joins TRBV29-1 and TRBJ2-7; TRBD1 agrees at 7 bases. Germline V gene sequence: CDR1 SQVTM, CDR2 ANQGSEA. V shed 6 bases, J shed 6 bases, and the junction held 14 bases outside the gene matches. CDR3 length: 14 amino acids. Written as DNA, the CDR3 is TGCAGCGTGGGCCGGGACAGTTCCTCAGCCGAGCAGTACTTC. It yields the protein CSVGRDSSSAEQYF.

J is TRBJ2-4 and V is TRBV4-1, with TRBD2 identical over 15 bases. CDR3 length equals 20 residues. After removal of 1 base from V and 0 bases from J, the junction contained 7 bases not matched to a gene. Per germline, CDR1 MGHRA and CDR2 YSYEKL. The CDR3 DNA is TGCGCCAGCAGCCAAGCAGGGACTAGCGGGGGGTCCTTAGCCAAAAACATTCAGTACTTC. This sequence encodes CASSQAGTSGGSLAKNIQYF.

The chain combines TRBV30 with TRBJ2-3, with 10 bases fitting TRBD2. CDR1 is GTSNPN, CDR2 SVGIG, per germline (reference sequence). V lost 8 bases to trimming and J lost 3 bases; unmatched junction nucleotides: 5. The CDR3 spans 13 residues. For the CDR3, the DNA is TGTGCCCGCCAGACTAGCGGGACAGATACGCAGTATTTT. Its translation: CARQTSGTDTQYF.

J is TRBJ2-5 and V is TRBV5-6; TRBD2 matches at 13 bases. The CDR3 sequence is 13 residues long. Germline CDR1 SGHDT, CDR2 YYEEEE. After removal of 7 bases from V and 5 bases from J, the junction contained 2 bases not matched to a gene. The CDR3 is CASGGLAGETQYF. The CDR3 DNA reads TGTGCCAGCGGGGGACTAGCGGGGGAGACCCAGTACTTC.

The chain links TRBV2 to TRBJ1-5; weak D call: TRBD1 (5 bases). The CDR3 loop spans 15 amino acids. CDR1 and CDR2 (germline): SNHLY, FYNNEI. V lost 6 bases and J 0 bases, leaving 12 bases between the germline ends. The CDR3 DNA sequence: TGTGCCAGCAGCGAGCCGACAGTTAGCAATCAGCCCCAGCATTTT. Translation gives CASSEPTVSNQPQHF. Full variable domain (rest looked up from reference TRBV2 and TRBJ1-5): EPEVTQTPSHQVTQMGQEVILRCVPISNHLYFYWYRQILGQKVEFLVSFYNNEISEKSEIFDDQFSVERPDGSNFTLKIRSTKLEDSAMYFCASSEPTVSNQPQHFGDGTRLSIL.

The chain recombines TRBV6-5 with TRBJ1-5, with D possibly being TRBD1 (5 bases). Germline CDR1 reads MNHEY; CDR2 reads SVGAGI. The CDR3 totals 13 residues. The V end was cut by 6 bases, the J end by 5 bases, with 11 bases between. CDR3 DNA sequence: TGTGCCAGCAGACTACAGGATTATCAGCCCCAGCATTTT. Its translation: CASRLQDYQPQHF.

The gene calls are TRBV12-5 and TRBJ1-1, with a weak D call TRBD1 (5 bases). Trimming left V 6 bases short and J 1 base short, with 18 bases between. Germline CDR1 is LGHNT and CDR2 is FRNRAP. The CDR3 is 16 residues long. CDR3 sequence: CASGPRGREENTEAFF. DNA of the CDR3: TGTGCTAGTGGACCCCGTGGCAGGGAGGAGAACACTGAAGCTTTCTTT. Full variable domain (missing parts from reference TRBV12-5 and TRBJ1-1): DARVTQTPRHKVTEMGQEVTMRCQPILGHNTVFWYRQTMMQGLELLAYFRNRAPLDDSGMPKDRFSAEMPDATLATLKIQPSEPRDSAVYFCASGPRGREENTEAFFGQGTRLTVV.

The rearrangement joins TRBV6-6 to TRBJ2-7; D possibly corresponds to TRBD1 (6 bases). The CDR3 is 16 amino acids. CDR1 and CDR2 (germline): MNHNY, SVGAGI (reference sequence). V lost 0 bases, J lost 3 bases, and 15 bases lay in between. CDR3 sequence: CASSYSSRGGNYEQYF. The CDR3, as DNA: TGTGCCAGCAGTTACTCGTCGAGAGGGGGAAACTACGAGCAGTACTTC.

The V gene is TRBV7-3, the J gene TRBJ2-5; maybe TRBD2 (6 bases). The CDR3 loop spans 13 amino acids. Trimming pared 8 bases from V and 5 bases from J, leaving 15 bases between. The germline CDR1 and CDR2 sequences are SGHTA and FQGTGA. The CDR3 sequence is CASGHARGETQYF. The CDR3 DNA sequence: TGTGCCAGCGGTCACGCCCGGGGGGAGACCCAGTACTTC.

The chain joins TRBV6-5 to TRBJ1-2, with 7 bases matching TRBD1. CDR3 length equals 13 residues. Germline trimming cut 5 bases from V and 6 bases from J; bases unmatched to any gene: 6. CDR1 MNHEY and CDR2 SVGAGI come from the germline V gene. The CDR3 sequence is CASSRTTGDGYTF. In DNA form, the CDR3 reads TGTGCCAGCAGTCGGACCACAGGGGATGGCTACACCTTC.